This T cell receptor (beta chain) was sequenced during a study of early T cells in non-severe SARS-CoV-2 infection. Each CDR3 protein gets one entry after TCRdb re-called the 5' RACE reads with MiXCR. The sample includes some 32,000 distinct CDR3 sequences, about 3.9% of them seen just once. This clonotype showed up just a few times. This CDR3 spans 14 amino acids. V dropped 1 base and J dropped 7 bases, with 13 bases sitting between them. Germline CDR1 is LGHNA and CDR2 is YNFKEQ. The sequenced material came from whole blood. This receptor was identified in an adult who was a healthcare worker with PCR-confirmed SARS-CoV-2 infection or an uninfected control (not recorded which). J is TRBJ1-2 and V is TRBV4-2; D may be TRBD1 (6 bases). The CDR3 nucleotides are TGTGCCAGCAGCCAAGGGGACAATCCCCCTGGCTACACCTTC. This encodes CASSQGDNPPGYTF.